Below, 17 T cell receptor beta chains from the same sample are listed, as sequenced in a study of blood T cell repertoires in COVID-19. Sequencing used immunoSEQ multiplex PCR; TCRdb keeps in-frame clones, though not all of them. The data contain roughly 260,000 clones, 75% to 90% of them singletons. The sequencing input was PBMCs or T cells enriched from blood (not recorded which). The receptors come from a woman in her twenties or thirties with acute COVID-19.

This rearrangement joins TRBV5-6 to TRBJ1-2; D unresolved. V lost 0 bases, J lost 0 bases, and 12 bases lay in between. The length of the CDR3 is 16 residues. Looked up from germline, CDR1 is SGHDT and CDR2 is YYEEEE. In nucleotides, the CDR3 is TGTGCCAGCAGCTTGGGGGCAGTTCGAGCTAACTATGGCTACACCTTC. Its translation: CASSLGAVRANYGYTF.

This clone was recorded only once. The V gene is TRBV5-3, the J gene TRBJ2-7; no clear D gene. TRBV5-3 is treated as an ORF (open reading frame) with a function not yet certain. CDR3 length: 15 amino acids. The V gene lost 6 bases and the J gene lost 3 bases, with 19 bases spanning the gap. Here the CDR3 reads CARNPTRQIIYEQYF. CDR3 coding DNA: TGTGCCAGAAATCCCACCCGTCAGATAATCTACGAGCAGTACTTC.

The sample holds a few counts of this clone. The gene calls are TRBV7-2 and TRBJ2-7; TRBD1 might be the D (7 bases). CDR3 length equals 17 residues. Germline CDR1 and CDR2: SGHTA and FQGNSA. Trimming shortened V by 2 bases and J by 6 bases, and 23 bases separated the two germline ends. CDR3 sequence: CASSLSSGAGGLREQYF. Written as DNA, the CDR3 is TGTGCCAGCAGCTTAAGTTCGGGGGCAGGGGGGCTACGCGAGCAGTACTTC.

V gene TRBV28 combines with J gene TRBJ2-1; 8 nucleotides align to TRBD1. Germline V CDR1 and CDR2: MDHEN, SYDVKM. The CDR3 is made up of 16 amino acids. The trim removed 2 bases at V and 0 bases at J, leaving 3 bases unmatched. The CDR3 reads CASSLGTGSSYNEQFF. The CDR3 DNA reads as TGTGCCAGCAGTTTAGGGACAGGAAGCTCCTACAATGAGCAGTTCTTC. Supplemented by reference TRBV28 and TRBJ2-1, the full variable domain reads DVKVTQSSRYLVKRTGEKVFLECVQDMDHENMFWYRQDPGLGLRLIYFSYDVKMKEKGDIPEGYSVSREKKERFSLILESASTNQTSMYLCASSLGTGSSYNEQFFGPGTRLTVL.

This clone has just one count. The chain employs TRBV5-6 and TRBJ2-7, with D perhaps matching TRBD1 (6 bases). CDR1 and CDR2 (germline): SGHDT, YYEEEE. This CDR3 has 12 residues. The germline V and J ends were trimmed by 4 bases and 6 bases, with 11 bases remaining between them. The CDR3 DNA sequence: TGTGCCAGCAGCATGGGACAAACCGAGCAGTACTTC. Translating gives CASSMGQTEQYF.

The rearrangement uses TRBV11-2 and TRBJ1-4; a weak D match, TRBD1 (5 bases). In germline, CDR1 is SGHAT, CDR2 FQNNGV. Trimming shortened V by 1 base and J by 12 bases, and 21 bases separated the two germline ends. The CDR3 runs 16 residues. In DNA, the CDR3 is TGTGCCAGCAGCTTAGGAAGGCGAGGGGATTCGGGGGAACTGTTTTTT. This translates into CASSLGRRGDSGELFF.

The chain is built from TRBV2 and TRBJ1-1; TRBD1 aligns across 8 bases. V dropped 7 bases and J dropped 5; count of bases not matched to a gene: 9. CDR3 size: 14 residues. Germline CDR1 SNHLY, CDR2 FYNNEI. The DNA of the CDR3 is TGTGCCAGCAACCCACAGGGGGAAAAGACTGAAGCTTTCTTT. Translating gives CASNPQGEKTEAFF.

The gene calls are TRBV29-1 and TRBJ2-3; 9 bases are shared with TRBD1. Germline V CDR1 and CDR2: SQVTM, ANQGSEA. The CDR3 extends over 12 amino acids. With 7 bases clipped from V and 8 bases from J, the junction kept 7 bases outside the gene matches. CDR3 sequence: CSARLQGATQYF. The DNA of the CDR3 is TGCAGCGCCCGATTACAGGGGGCTACGCAGTATTTT.

The chain has TRBV18 and TRBJ2-2; 8 bases fit TRBD1. The V and J ends lost 6 bases and 1 base, in that order; junction bases with no gene match: 10. CDR3 size: 17 residues. From germline, CDR1 is KGHSH and CDR2 LQKENI. The CDR3 nucleotides read TGTGCCAGCTCCCCCTTGACAGGGGCGATGAACACCGGGGAGCTGTTTTTT. It yields the protein CASSPLTGAMNTGELFF.

This chain uses TRBV4-3 with TRBJ2-3, with D maybe TRBD2 (5 bases). The germline V gene encodes CDR1 LGHNA and CDR2 YSLEER. The CDR3 extends over 16 amino acids. V lost 2 bases to trimming and J lost 3 bases, with 15 bases between them. CDR3 coding DNA: TGCGCCAGCAGCCAAATCCTAGGCGGACTGACAGATACGCAGTATTTT. It is translated as CASSQILGGLTDTQYF.

A few counts support this clone. J is TRBJ1-2 and V is TRBV30, with TRBD1 matching over 7 bases. The CDR3 runs to 15 residues. Germline trimming cut 0 bases from V and 6 bases from J; bases unmatched to any gene: 10. Germline CDR1 GTSNPN, CDR2 SVGIG (reference sequence). CDR3 in DNA: TGTGCCTGGAGTGTACCAATACAGGGGTACCATGGCTACACCTTC. This sequence encodes CAWSVPIQGYHGYTF.

The rearrangement links TRBV5-4 to TRBJ2-1, with 8 bases fitting TRBD2. Germline V CDR1 and CDR2: SGHNT, YYREEE (reference sequence). The length of the CDR3 is 15 residues. V shed 4 bases and J 12 bases; nucleotides not matched to a gene: 15. The CDR3 bases are TGTGCCAGCAGCCGTAGCGGGAATGGTGGGGAAGTGCAGTTCTTC. As protein: CASSRSGNGGEVQFF.

The chain couples TRBV11-3 to TRBJ2-3; D gene unclear. Germline CDR1 SGHNT, CDR2 YENEEA. The germline V and J ends were trimmed by 0 bases and 4 bases, with 14 bases remaining between them. The CDR3 totals 16 residues. In DNA, the CDR3 is TGTGCCAGCAGCTTAGAAGGCGGAACCAACGCAGATACGCAGTATTTT. Its translation is CASSLEGGTNADTQYF.

This clone has a handful of counts. The chain links TRBV28 to TRBJ2-2, with TRBD1 matching 10 bases. Germline V lookup: CDR1 MDHEN, CDR2 SYDVKM. The J segment lost 5 bases and the V segment lost 3 bases, leaving 3 bases of the junction unmatched. The CDR3 has 15 amino acids. CDR3 amino acids: CASSLLGQGTGELFF. For the CDR3, the DNA is TGTGCCAGCAGTTTGTTGGGACAGGGGACCGGGGAGCTGTTTTTT.

This clone was recorded only once. V is TRBV6-2 or TRBV6-3 and J is TRBJ2-4, with 7 nucleotides matching TRBD1. Germline CDR1 reads MNHEY; CDR2 reads SVGEGT. The V segment lost 2 bases and the J segment 5 bases; nucleotides outside the gene matches: 9. The CDR3 has 16 residues. CDR3 coding DNA: TGTGCCAGCAGTTACCTTCTTACCGGGACAGAAAACATTCAGTACTTC. As protein: CASSYLLTGTENIQYF.

V and J are TRBV19 and TRBJ2-6; possibly TRBD1 for D (5 bases). Germline V lookup: CDR1 LNHDA, CDR2 SQIVND (reference sequence). Trimming pared 3 bases from V and 0 bases from J, leaving 15 bases between. The CDR3 sequence is 18 residues long. CDR3: CASSIATGLTSGANVLTF. DNA for the CDR3: TGTGCCAGTAGTATCGCTACAGGTTTAACCTCTGGGGCCAACGTCCTGACTTTC.

The V call is TRBV27, the J call TRBJ1-6, with D tentatively TRBD1 (6 bases). V dropped 2 bases and J dropped 7 bases, with 12 bases sitting between them. CDR1 and CDR2 from the germline V gene are MNHEY and SMNVEV (reference sequence). The CDR3 runs to 15 residues. The CDR3 sequence is CASSLNPTGNSPLHF. Written as DNA, the CDR3 is TGTGCCAGCAGTTTAAACCCGACAGGCAATTCACCCCTCCACTTT.